These T cell receptor beta chains were read from a single sample in a study of T cells in Graves' hyperthyroidism and ophthalmopathy. TCRdb re-derived calls from the multiplex PCR reads in MiXCR, one entry per CDR3 protein. This sample carries 350,000 to 450,000 distinct CDR3 sequences, about 18% of them seen once, and the ten largest clones take almost 35%. What was sequenced was blood. Receptors originate from a woman aged 30 to 39 with Graves' hyperthyroidism that later progressed to Graves' ophthalmopathy. Each CDR3 is given with its conserved first and last residue. Each record gives: D gene, V gene, CDR3 length, clone size, J gene, CDR3 protein, CDR3 DNA. A D gene is named only where the DNA matches it firmly. Part of the rows lack a size; the others show once, few, many or a class for expanded clones.

.	TRBV28	13	.	TRBJ2-7	CASSFRDLGEQYF	TGTGCCAGCAGTTTCCGGGACCTTGGCGAGCAGTACTTC
.	TRBV12-3/TRBV12-4	14	.	TRBJ1-1	CASSHDDRPTEAFF	TGTGCCAGCAGCCACGATGACAGGCCCACTGAAGCTTTCTTT
.	TRBV18	15	many	TRBJ2-5	CASSPPVSRQETQYF	TGTGCCAGCTCACCACCGGTCTCGCGCCAAGAGACCCAGTACTTC
.	TRBV5-1	15	.	TRBJ2-7	CASTDVQTASYEQYF	TGCGCCAGCACCGACGTTCAGACAGCCTCCTACGAGCAGTACTTC
TRBD1	TRBV7-9	13	.	TRBJ2-1	CASSLDPGQGLFF	TGTGCCAGCAGCTTAGATCCGGGACAGGGATTGTTCTTC
TRBD1	TRBV11-2	17	many	TRBJ1-5	CASSLRGGDRGNQPQHF	TGTGCCAGCAGCTTAAGGGGGGGGGACAGGGGCAATCAGCCCCAGCATTTT
.	TRBV7-9	15	.	TRBJ2-2	CAGSLGRFDTGELFF	TGTGCCGGCAGCTTAGGGAGGTTTGACACCGGGGAGCTGTTTTTT
TRBD1	TRBV28	16	.	TRBJ2-1	CASSPNVGGANNEQFF	TGTGCCAGCAGTCCCAATGTAGGGGGCGCGAACAATGAGCAGTTCTTC
TRBD1	TRBV27	15	many	TRBJ2-5	CASSYVTGVQETQYF	TGTGCCAGCAGTTACGTGACAGGGGTCCAAGAGACCCAGTACTTC
.	TRBV9	14	few	TRBJ2-7	CASSVSGSLGEQYF	TGTGCCAGCAGCGTGTCGGGGAGCCTTGGCGAGCAGTACTTC
.	TRBV5-1	12	many	TRBJ1-1	CASSLSGLEAFF	TGCGCCAGCAGCTTGTCGGGTTTGGAAGCTTTCTTT
.	TRBV7-6	12	.	TRBJ2-4	CASSQSQNIQYF	TGTGCCAGCAGCCAGTCCCAAAACATTCAGTACTTC
TRBD2	TRBV20-1	16	many	TRBJ2-3	CSAPALSSGSTDTQYF	TGCAGTGCTCCCGCGTTGTCTAGCGGGAGCACAGATACGCAGTATTTT
.	TRBV12-3/TRBV12-4	12	.	TRBJ2-7	CASSFRSYEQYF	TGTGCCAGCAGTTTTCGCTCCTACGAGCAGTACTTC
.	TRBV19	12	few	TRBJ1-1	CASSIAPGGAFF	TGTGCCAGTAGTATCGCCCCCGGGGGAGCTTTCTTT
TRBD2	TRBV4-1	16	.	TRBJ2-3	CASSQLAGGTADTQYF	TGCGCCAGCAGCCAGCTAGCGGGGGGGACGGCAGATACGCAGTATTTT
TRBD1	TRBV6-1	15	many	TRBJ2-7	CASSEAGSGGYEQYF	TGTGCCAGCAGCGAGGCGGGTTCAGGGGGCTACGAGCAGTACTTC
.	TRBV29-1	12	few	TRBJ1-2	CSVTGDMRGYTF	TGCAGCGTTACGGGGGATATGAGAGGCTACACCTTC
.	TRBV6-1	17	.	TRBJ1-2	CASSANPIYNQSPRYTF	TGTGCCAGCAGTGCTAATCCTATCTATAATCAATCCCCCCGCTACACCTTC
TRBD1	TRBV12-3/TRBV12-4	14	many	TRBJ2-1	CASSYPGQGNEQFF	TGTGCCAGCAGTTACCCGGGACAGGGTAATGAGCAGTTCTTC
TRBD1	TRBV28	14	many	TRBJ2-1	CASTRTGGYNEQFF	TGTGCCAGCACAAGGACAGGGGGCTACAATGAGCAGTTCTTC
TRBD2	TRBV5-1	19	.	TRBJ2-5	CASSLKVGSRGGPLRTQYF	TGCGCCAGCAGCTTGAAGGTTGGATCGCGGGGGGGTCCCCTTCGGACCCAGTACTTC